These 29 T cell receptor beta chains were all obtained from the same sample, sequenced in a study of regulatory T cells in long-lasting Graves disease. Arm-PCR of CDR3 regions and iRepertoire HTBI primers were the basis on which TCR beta libraries were built. TCRdb re-called the multiplex PCR reads with MiXCR, one entry per CDR3 protein. Among some 600,000 distinct CDR3 sequences listed, around 16% were seen once. Time point specified: newly diagnosed GD, antithyroid drugs for less than 3 months. From RNA extracted from PBMCs, the TCR library was made. These data also formed part of another study, on T cells in Graves' hyperthyroidism and ophthalmopathy.

Sample: peripheral blood mononuclear cells (PBMCs), taken at new diagnosis, from a patient treated with antithyroid drugs. These receptors were obtained from a man in his late teens or twenties with Graves disease.

This clonotype was counted a few times. The junction and the germline gene differ at one end; a read error may be behind it. The chain couples TRBV6-4 to TRBJ1-2; TRBD1 agrees at 7 bases. Germline V gene lookup returns CDR1 MRHNA and CDR2 SNTAGT. The CDR3 length is 9 residues. The CDR3 protein is CASSGDSLF. Here the CDR3 DNA reads TGTGCCAGCAGTGGGGACAGTCTCTTC.

This clonotype appeared many times. The chain has TRBV6-1 and TRBJ1-1, with 7 bases matching TRBD1. V gave up 5 bases and J gave up 0 bases; unmatched junction bases: 6. Germline V CDR1 and CDR2: MNHNS, SASEGT. The CDR3 is made up of 15 amino acids. CDR3 in DNA: TGTGCCAGCAGTCAATACAGGGGACTGAACACTGAAGCTTTCTTT. Amino acid sequence: CASSQYRGLNTEAFF.

This chain uses TRBV27 with TRBJ2-2; the match to TRBD2 covers 7 bases. CDR1 is MNHEY, CDR2 SMNVEV, per germline (reference sequence). The length of the CDR3 is 15 residues. The ends lost 2 bases at V and 1 base at J; junction bases unmatched: 1. Here the CDR3 DNA reads TGTGCCAGCAGTTTAGCGGGAGTGAACACCGGGGAGCTGTTTTTT. Translating gives CASSLAGVNTGELFF.

The rearrangement uses TRBV6-1 and TRBJ1-1; 7 bases are a match to TRBD1. The CDR3 spans 14 residues. CDR1 is MNHNS and CDR2 is SASEGT in the germline V gene. V lost 5 bases, J lost 3 bases, and 6 bases stayed unmatched. CDR3 in DNA: TGTGCCAGCAGTACAGGGGAATCGGACACTGAAGCTTTCTTT. Its protein is CASSTGESDTEAFF.

This chain links TRBV7-2 with TRBJ2-7; weak D call: TRBD2 (6 bases). CDR1 and CDR2 (germline): SGHTA, FQGNSA. The CDR3 is made up of 17 amino acids. Deletions cut 8 bases from V and 0 bases from J, with 23 bases between. CDR3 DNA: TGTGCCAGCGGGGTCGAACTGGTAGCGGACTTCTCCTACGAGCAGTACTTC. It yields the protein CASGVELVADFSYEQYF. Looking up the rest from reference TRBV7-2 and TRBJ2-7 gives the full variable domain: GAGVSQSPSNKVTEKGKDVELRCDPISGHTALYWYRQSLGQGLEFLIYFQGNSAPDKSGLPSDRFSAERTGGSVSTLTIQRTQQEDSAVYLCASGVELVADFSYEQYFGPGTRLTVT.

This clonotype came up many times. V gene TRBV7-2 combines with J gene TRBJ2-3; 12 bases match TRBD2. The CDR3 has 15 amino acids. J gave up 5 bases and V 4 bases, and 4 bases lay outside the gene matches. CDR1 is SGHTA and CDR2 is FQGNSA in the germline V gene. CDR3 bases: TGTGCCAGCAGCTCTCTAGCGGGAGGGCAAGATACGCAGTATTTT. As protein: CASSSLAGGQDTQYF.

This clonotype was counted only a few times. The chain employs TRBV9 and TRBJ2-1, with 7 positions matching TRBD2. This CDR3 comprises 14 residues. Per germline, CDR1 SGDLS and CDR2 YYNGEE. V was clipped by 0 bases and J by 8 bases; unmatched bases: 5. The CDR3 nucleotides read TGTGCCAGCAGCGTAGGGGGAGGGGCCGATGAGCAGTTCTTC. Amino acid sequence: CASSVGGGADEQFF. The full variable domain, with the rest looked up from reference TRBV9 and TRBJ2-1, is DSGVTQTPKHLITATGQRVTLRCSPRSGDLSVYWYQQSLDQGLQFLIQYYNGEERAKGNILERFSAQQFPDLHSELNLSSLELGDSALYFCASSVGGGADEQFFGPGTRLTVL.

This clonotype appeared many times. The chain has TRBV28 and TRBJ2-1; 10 nucleotides match TRBD1. Germline V gene lookup returns CDR1 MDHEN and CDR2 SYDVKM. V shed 5 bases, J shed 7 bases, and the junction held 5 bases outside the gene matches. CDR3 length equals 14 residues. The CDR3 DNA follows: TGTGCCAGCAGTGTCCCGGGACAGGGGAATGAGCAGTTCTTC. Protein sequence: CASSVPGQGNEQFF.

This clonotype was seen repeatedly, ten times or more. This chain uses TRBV7-6 with TRBJ2-2; 8 bases fit TRBD1. The CDR3 length is 15 residues. J was trimmed by 5 bases and V by 1 base; bases with no gene match: 3. CDR1 is SGHVS, CDR2 FNYEAQ, per germline. This CDR3 is CASSLVTGGTGELFF. Written as DNA, the CDR3 is TGTGCCAGCAGCTTAGTTACAGGGGGAACCGGGGAGCTGTTTTTT.

This clonotype was seen ten or more times. The chain joins TRBV28 to TRBJ1-1; the D is unclear. Germline values: CDR1 MDHEN, CDR2 SYDVKM. The CDR3 has 12 amino acids. V lost 7 bases and J 3 bases, leaving 9 bases between the germline ends. CDR3 sequence (DNA): TGTGCCAGCACCCTGGGGTACACTGAAGCTTTCTTT. This encodes CASTLGYTEAFF.

This clonotype was seen at least ten times. As DNA, the CDR3 is TGTGCCAGCAGCGGACAGGCAGAGCTGTTTTTT. It translates to CASSGQAELFF. The chain uses TRBV2 and TRBJ2-2; 7 nucleotides line up with TRBD1. This CDR3 spans 11 amino acids. Germline lookup yields CDR1 SNHLY and CDR2 FYNNEI. V shed 6 bases, J shed 11 bases, and the junction held 3 bases outside the gene matches.

V usage is TRBV20-1 and J usage is TRBJ2-5; perhaps TRBD1 as D (6 bases). With 2 bases removed from V and 11 bases from J, the gap between germline ends came to 12 bases. Per the germline V gene, CDR1 is DFQATT and CDR2 is SNEGSKA (reference sequence). The CDR3 runs to 11 residues. The CDR3 DNA follows: TGCAGTGCTAGACCAGGGGCCCTACAGTACTTC. This translates into CSARPGALQYF.

The chain has TRBV12-3 or TRBV12-4 and TRBJ2-1; no clear D gene. The CDR3 length is 14 residues. The V end lost 4 bases, the J end lost 5 bases, and 12 bases lay between the germline ends. As DNA, the CDR3 is TGTGCCAGCAGTTCCCTAGACCGGGACAATGAGCAGTTCTTC. Translating gives CASSSLDRDNEQFF.

This clonotype was observed a handful of times. The chain uses TRBV11-3 and TRBJ2-3, with TRBD1 matching over 7 bases. CDR1 and CDR2 from the germline V gene are SGHNT and YENEEA. The CDR3 is 15 residues long. V was pared by 5 bases and J by 0 bases, with 5 bases of the junction left unmatched. The CDR3 bases are TGTGCCAGCAGCCGTCGACAGGGCAGCACAGATACGCAGTATTTT. This codes for CASSRRQGSTDTQYF.

A few counts support this clonotype. The V gene is TRBV28, the J gene TRBJ1-5, with D perhaps TRBD1 (5 bases). CDR3 length equals 13 residues. Germline CDR1 is MDHEN and CDR2 is SYDVKM. V was trimmed by 8 bases and J by 3 bases, leaving 11 bases between them. The chain's CDR3 is CASEGSNNQPQHF. The CDR3 DNA reads as TGTGCCAGCGAGGGGAGCAACAATCAGCCCCAGCATTTT.

The chain carries TRBV30 and TRBJ2-3; D gene ambiguous. Trimming shortened V by 1 base and J by 2 bases, and 10 bases separated the two germline ends. Looked up from germline, CDR1 is GTSNPN and CDR2 is SVGIG (reference sequence). The CDR3 runs 14 residues. CDR3 loop: CAWSADSYTDTQYF. CDR3 bases: TGTGCCTGGAGTGCCGACTCGTACACAGATACGCAGTATTTT.

In its sample, this clonotype was seen many times. The genes are TRBV27 and TRBJ2-1, with TRBD2 matching over 7 bases. V lost 4 bases and J lost 3; bases outside the gene matches: 15. The length of the CDR3 is 18 residues. The germline V gene encodes CDR1 MNHEY and CDR2 SMNVEV (reference sequence). CDR3: CASSSPGEGRLLYNEQFF. The DNA for the CDR3 is TGTGCCAGCAGTTCTCCTGGGGAGGGCAGACTACTCTACAATGAGCAGTTCTTC.

This clonotype was detected many times. This sequence joins TRBV12-3 or TRBV12-4 and TRBJ2-3, with 8 nucleotides matching TRBD2. V lost 1 base and J lost 4; bases outside the gene matches: 4. The CDR3 sequence is 15 residues long. CDR3 sequence (DNA): TGTGCCAGCAGTTTAGGAGCGGGAGAGGCAGATACGCAGTATTTT. Its protein product is CASSLGAGEADTQYF.

At least ten counts were recorded for this clonotype. The rearrangement uses TRBV28 and TRBJ2-7; TRBD2 matches at 9 bases. This CDR3 has 15 residues. Germline V gene data show CDR1 as MDHEN and CDR2 as SYDVKM. V shed 2 bases, J shed 4 bases, and the junction held 6 bases outside the gene matches. The CDR3 sequence is CASSLRGSGRYEQYF. Here the CDR3 DNA reads TGTGCCAGCAGTTTACGGGGCAGCGGGAGGTACGAGCAGTACTTC.

This clonotype was counted at least ten times. V is TRBV3-1 and J is TRBJ1-5; tentatively, D is TRBD1 (6 bases). The germline V gene encodes CDR1 LGHDT and CDR2 YNNKEL (reference sequence). V was shortened by 5 bases and J by 0 bases, with 8 bases between the two germline ends. CDR3 length: 14 amino acids. The CDR3 DNA reads TGTGCCAGCAGCGGACAGTATAGCAATCAGCCCCAGCATTTT. Amino acid sequence: CASSGQYSNQPQHF.

There are many counts of this clonotype. The rearrangement joins TRBV20-1 to TRBJ2-7; D perhaps matches TRBD2 (5 bases). The CDR3 runs 14 residues. In germline, CDR1 is DFQATT, CDR2 SNEGSKA (reference sequence). The V end was cut by 0 bases, the J end by 2 bases, with 11 bases between. This CDR3 reads CSARDRGEPYEQYF. DNA for the CDR3: TGCAGTGCTAGAGATCGTGGGGAGCCCTACGAGCAGTACTTC.

This clonotype was seen at least ten times. The V gene is TRBV2, the J gene TRBJ2-7; the D is unclear. V was pared by 1 base and J by 2 bases, with 12 bases between. Germline V lookup: CDR1 SNHLY, CDR2 FYNNEI. The CDR3 spans 15 residues. CDR3 DNA sequence: TGTGCCAGCAGTGAAGGGGGAACACAGACCTACGAGCAGTACTTC. Translating gives CASSEGGTQTYEQYF.

The chain has TRBV10-3 and TRBJ2-3; no definite D call. Trimming removed 3 bases from V and 0 bases from J, with 13 bases in between. Germline V gene sequence: CDR1 ENHRY, CDR2 SYGVKD. This CDR3 is 16 amino acids long. As DNA, the CDR3 is TGTGCCATCAGTGATGAGGTAGTCCCGAGCACAGATACGCAGTATTTT. It encodes CAISDEVVPSTDTQYF.

This clonotype was detected a few times. The V and J genes are TRBV6-1 and TRBJ1-2; possible D gene TRBD1, 6 bases. The V gene's germline CDR1 is MNHNS and CDR2 SASEGT. V lost 5 bases and J lost 7, with 11 bases in between. The CDR3 covers 12 residues. The DNA for the CDR3 is TGTGCCAGCAGTACTACGGGGGCTGGCTACACCTTC. It encodes CASSTTGAGYTF.

The DNA of the CDR3 is TGTGCCAGCAGCTTAATAGCGGGCGTCCCTCTCTACGAGCAGTACTTC. Encoded protein: CASSLIAGVPLYEQYF. The chain has TRBV11-2 and TRBJ2-7, with 7 positions matching TRBD2. Germline V gene lookup returns CDR1 SGHAT and CDR2 FQNNGV. Trimming cost V 2 bases and J 3 bases; bases outside gene matches: 10. The CDR3 loop spans 16 amino acids.

This clonotype was found many times. CDR3 region: CASSPSGQSSYEQYF. CDR3 in DNA: TGTGCCAGCAGTCCTAGCGGGCAAAGCTCCTACGAGCAGTACTTC. This chain joins TRBV7-2 and TRBJ2-7; TRBD2 agrees at 8 bases. V lost 6 bases to trimming and J lost 0 bases; unmatched junction nucleotides: 7. This CDR3 has 15 residues. Germline V gives CDR1 SGHTA, CDR2 FQGNSA.

This clonotype was seen many times. The J gene is TRBJ2-1, the V gene TRBV2, with TRBD2 matching 12 bases. Germline lookup yields CDR1 SNHLY and CDR2 FYNNEI. This CDR3 comprises 16 residues. The ends lost 7 bases at V and 9 bases at J; junction bases unmatched: 13. The CDR3 region has the DNA TGTGCCAGCAAAATCGTCCTAGCGGGAGGGGTCGGTGAGCAGTTCTTC. Its protein is CASKIVLAGGVGEQFF.

The chain employs TRBV20-1 and TRBJ2-3; 8 bases agree with TRBD2. V shed 6 bases, J shed 0 bases, and the junction held 5 bases outside the gene matches. Germline CDR1 and CDR2: DFQATT and SNEGSKA (reference sequence). This CDR3 has 14 amino acids. This CDR3 is CSAKLAESTDTQYF. The CDR3 nucleotides read TGCAGTGCAAAACTAGCGGAGAGCACAGATACGCAGTATTTT.

Many counts were recorded for this clonotype. The rearrangement joins TRBV2 to TRBJ1-5, with D maybe TRBD1 (5 bases). The CDR3 has 15 amino acids. Trimming cost V 4 bases and J 0 bases, with 10 bases left between them. CDR1 SNHLY and CDR2 FYNNEI come from the germline V gene. CDR3 region: CASSAATDSNQPQHF. The CDR3 bases are TGTGCCAGCAGTGCTGCGACAGATAGCAATCAGCCCCAGCATTTT.